Detailed here is one T cell receptor beta chain. As yet, its antigen is unknown. From germline, CDR1 is KGHSY and CDR2 FQNENV. The CDR3 covers 14 residues. Between the trimmed V and J ends, which lost 2 bases and 5 bases, there was a span of 12 bases. The data were taken from a study of T cell responses to AZD1222 COVID-19 vaccine. Study results and limitations: Reports indicate that nearly half of spike-specific TCRs are directed at unmutated variant regions.

Sequencing was performed with immunoSEQ multiplex PCR; in TCRdb, only in-frame clones are kept and a portion is missing. This sample carries 100,000 to 150,000 clones, 80% to 95% of them seen once, and the ten largest clones take about 1.1%. The chain joins TRBV16 to TRBJ2-5, with D possibly matching TRBD1 (5 bases). Here the sequenced sample was peripheral blood, taken on day 0 of AZD1222 vaccination. The receptor's source is an adult in good health. For the CDR3, the DNA is TGTGCCAGCAGCCAACCCAGGGAACGGGAGACCCAGTACTTC. The encoded protein is CASSQPRERETQYF.